This TCR beta chain was documented in a study of cytomegalovirus exposure and HLA in healthy donors. Concerning this clone itself: The antigen is undetermined.

CDR1 and CDR2 (germline): SQVTM, ANQGSEA. V dropped 7 bases and J dropped 9 bases, with 16 bases sitting between them. The CDR3 consists of 12 residues. A multiplex PCR was run with 60 Vbeta primers and 13 Jbeta primers. TCRdb's table, derived via immunoSEQ multiplex PCR, lists solely in-frame clones and lacks some. The table has roughly 130,000 clones, roughly 74% seen once. Points from the study as a whole: In vitro work confirmed that a few CMV-associated chains recognize CMV antigens.

This chain uses TRBV29-1 with TRBJ1-5; D is undetermined. The source is a woman between 45 and 60 years old in good health and CMV-seropositive. Sequencing was carried out using PBMCs. The CDR3 here is CSAGDLGGPQHF. The CDR3 DNA sequence: TGCAGCGCCGGAGACCTTGGTGGGCCCCAGCATTTT.